This T cell receptor (beta chain) was sequenced in a study of blood T cell repertoires in COVID-19 (dated by TCRdb to 2020 to 2021). In the study overall: Collaborator samples came from the United States, Italy and Spain and covered acute and convalescent phases of COVID-19. The material from the prospective study consisted of cDNA or gDNA derived from T cells, B-cell-depleted T cells, or PBMCs. Subjects who had been exposed to COVID-19, were actively infected with it, or had recovered from it provided the deeply sampled blood TCRbeta repertoires that made up the dataset. The repertoires were made available in a free public database intended to serve as a resource for research on the immune response to SARS-CoV-2. Samples were obtained from the ongoing ImmuneRACE study (first 160 participants) and from 1,000 to 1,500 subjects provided by 6 global collaborators. Nearly every sample came with metadata listing a de-identified subject ID, COVID-19 status, age in years and sex. Where HLA class I and class II types were available, the types were taken from metadata supplied by the sample provider, not from assay-based typing. Overall results and qualifications from the work: The quantity of clinical and demographic metadata differed by source and by participant and was supplied without curation.

The collaborating institutions used their own protocols to collect whole blood in K2EDTA tubes. For TCRbeta analysis, collaborator samples were shipped as frozen whole blood, as isolated PBMCs, or as DNA extracted from either sample type. As concerns this clone: The clone's antigen remains unknown. Base-call qualities are not available, and no considerably larger clone is one nucleotide away.

TCRbeta CDR3 regions were amplified from genomic DNA by means of the immunoSEQ Assay, a bias-controlled multiplex PCR. The authors' pipeline ran thus. Within the assay, amplification of reference gene primers was used to estimate how many nucleated cells each sample contained. To quantify the absolute abundance of each unique TCRbeta CDR3 rearrangement, sequence reads were collapsed and filtered. For each sample, productive Simpson clonality was calculated as the square root of Simpson's diversity index over productive rearrangements. The source is immuneACCESS, and TCRdb retained only in-frame sequences with V and J called. Part of the clones is not carried over; for the studies checked, unresolved V genes explain less than half of this, and the remainder is unexplained. V and J calls and clone size are as listed in that table; D and trimming were resolved from the DNA. The sample table holds over 90,000 clones, of which about 88% were seen once. The ten largest clones take up approximately 1.8% of the sample.

Trimmed from V: 0 bases; trimmed from J: 4 bases; junction bases lacking a gene match: 8. Based on the germline V gene, the CDR1 and CDR2 sequences are LGHNA and YSLEER. Taken from cysteine to phenylalanine, the CDR3 has 17 residues. The kept DNA is CDR3 alone, 51 bases in frame from the first base. This sequence originates from a man at least 80 years old with acute or convalescent COVID-19. The sample consisted of peripheral blood. Rearrangement joined TRBV4-3 to TRBJ2-7; 11 of the junction bases match TRBD2. The CDR3 reads as follows: CASSQDLLAGVKYEQYF. The sequence in DNA is TGCGCCAGCAGCCAAGATCTACTAGCGGGAGTAAAATACGAGCAGTACTTC.